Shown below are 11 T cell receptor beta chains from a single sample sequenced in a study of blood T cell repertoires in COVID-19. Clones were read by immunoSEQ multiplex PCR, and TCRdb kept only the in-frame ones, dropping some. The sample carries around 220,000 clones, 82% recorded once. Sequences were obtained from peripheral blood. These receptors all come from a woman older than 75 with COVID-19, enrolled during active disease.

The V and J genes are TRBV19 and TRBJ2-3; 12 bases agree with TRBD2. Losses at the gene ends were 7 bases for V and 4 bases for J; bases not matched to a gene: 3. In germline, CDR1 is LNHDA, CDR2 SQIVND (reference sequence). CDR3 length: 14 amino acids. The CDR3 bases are TGTGCCAGTATGCTAGCGGGGGGGCCAGATACGCAGTATTTT. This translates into CASMLAGGPDTQYF.

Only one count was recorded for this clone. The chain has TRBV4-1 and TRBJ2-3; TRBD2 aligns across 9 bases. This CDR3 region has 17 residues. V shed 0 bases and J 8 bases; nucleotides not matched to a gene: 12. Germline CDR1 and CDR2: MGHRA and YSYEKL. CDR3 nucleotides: TGCGCCAGCAGCCAAGAAGGGGGGTTAGCGGGAGCAATTACGCAGTATTTT. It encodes CASSQEGGLAGAITQYF.

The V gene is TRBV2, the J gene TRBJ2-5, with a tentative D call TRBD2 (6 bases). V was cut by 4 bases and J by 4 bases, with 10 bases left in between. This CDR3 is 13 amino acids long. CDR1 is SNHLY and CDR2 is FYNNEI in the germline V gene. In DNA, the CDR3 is TGTGCCAGCAGTGTTCAGGGAGGAGAGACCCAGTACTTC. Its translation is CASSVQGGETQYF.

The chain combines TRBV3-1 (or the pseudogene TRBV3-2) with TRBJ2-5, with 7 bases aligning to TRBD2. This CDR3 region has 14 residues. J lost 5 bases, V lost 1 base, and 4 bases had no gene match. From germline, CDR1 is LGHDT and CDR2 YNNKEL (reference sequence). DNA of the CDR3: TGTGCCAGCAGCCAAGGTCCGGGAGGTGAGACCCAGTACTTC. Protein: CASSQGPGGETQYF.

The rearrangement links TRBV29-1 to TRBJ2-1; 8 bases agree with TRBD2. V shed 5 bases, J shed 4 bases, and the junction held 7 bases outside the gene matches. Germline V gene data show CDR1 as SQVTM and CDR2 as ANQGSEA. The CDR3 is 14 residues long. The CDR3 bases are TGCAGCGTTCGTCTAGCGGGCTCTTACAATGAGCAGTTCTTC. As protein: CSVRLAGSYNEQFF.

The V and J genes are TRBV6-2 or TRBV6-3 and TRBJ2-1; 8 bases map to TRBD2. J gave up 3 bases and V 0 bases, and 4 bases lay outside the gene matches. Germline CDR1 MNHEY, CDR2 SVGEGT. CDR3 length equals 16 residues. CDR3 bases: TGTGCCAGCAGTTACTCCTCCGGGACTAGCTACAATGAGCAGTTCTTC. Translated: CASSYSSGTSYNEQFF.

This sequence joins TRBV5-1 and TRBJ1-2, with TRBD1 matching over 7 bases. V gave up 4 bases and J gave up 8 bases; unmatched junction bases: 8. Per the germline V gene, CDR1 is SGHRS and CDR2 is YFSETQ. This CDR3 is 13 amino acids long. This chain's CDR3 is CASSRGGAGGYTF. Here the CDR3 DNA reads TGCGCCAGCAGCCGAGGGGGCGCTGGGGGCTACACCTTC. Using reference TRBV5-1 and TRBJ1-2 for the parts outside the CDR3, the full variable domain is KAGVTQTPRYLIKTRGQQVTLSCSPISGHRSVSWYQQTPGQGLQFLFEYFSETQRNKGNFPGRFSGRQFSNSRSEMNVSTLELGDSALYLCASSRGGAGGYTFGSGTRLTVV.

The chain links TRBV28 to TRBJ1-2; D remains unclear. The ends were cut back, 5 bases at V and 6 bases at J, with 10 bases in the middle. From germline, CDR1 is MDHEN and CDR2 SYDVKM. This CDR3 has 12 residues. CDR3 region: CASSKRVNGYTF. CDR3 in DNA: TGTGCCAGCAGTAAGAGGGTAAATGGCTACACCTTC.

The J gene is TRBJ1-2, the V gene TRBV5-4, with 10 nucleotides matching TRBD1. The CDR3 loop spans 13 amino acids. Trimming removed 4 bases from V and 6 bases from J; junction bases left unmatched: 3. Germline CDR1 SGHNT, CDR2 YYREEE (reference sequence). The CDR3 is CASSLGTGDGYTF. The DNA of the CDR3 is TGTGCCAGCAGCCTAGGGACAGGGGATGGCTACACCTTC. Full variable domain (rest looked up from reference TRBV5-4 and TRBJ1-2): ETGVTQSPTHLIKTRGQQVTLRCSSQSGHNTVSWYQQALGQGPQFIFQYYREEENGRGNFPPRFSGLQFPNYSSELNVNALELDDSALYLCASSLGTGDGYTFGSGTRLTVV.

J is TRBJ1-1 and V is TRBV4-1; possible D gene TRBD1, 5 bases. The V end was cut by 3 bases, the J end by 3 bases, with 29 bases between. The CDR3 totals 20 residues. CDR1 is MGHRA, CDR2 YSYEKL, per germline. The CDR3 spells CASSQGAVRGGRARYTEAFF. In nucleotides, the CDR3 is TGCGCCAGCAGCCAGGGTGCTGTTAGGGGCGGGAGAGCTAGGTACACTGAAGCTTTCTTT.

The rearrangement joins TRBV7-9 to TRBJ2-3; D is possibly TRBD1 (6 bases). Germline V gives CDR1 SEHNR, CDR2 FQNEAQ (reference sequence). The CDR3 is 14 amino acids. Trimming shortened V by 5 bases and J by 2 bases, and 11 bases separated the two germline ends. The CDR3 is CASSQQGATDTQYF. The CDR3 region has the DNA TGTGCCAGCAGCCAACAGGGTGCCACAGATACGCAGTATTTT.